This T cell receptor beta chain was sequenced for a study of Graves' ophthalmopathy and Graves' hyperthyroidism. Study conclusions and caveats: Blood contained most expanded thyroid clonotypes exceeding 0.001 frequency.

Unmatched junction bases numbered 7, after V lost 6 bases and J lost 3 bases. This CDR3 comprises 16 residues. Looked up from germline, CDR1 is SNHLY and CDR2 is FYNNEI. This clonotype was recorded many times. The target antigen is unknown. Amplified TCR beta CDR3 regions were obtained using RNA transcripts as template. Investigators did first-round RT-PCR with HTBI primers, then second-round multiplex PCR. One entry per CDR3 protein, called by TCRdb with MiXCR from the multiplex PCR reads. This sample has roughly 480,000 distinct CDR3 sequences; about 15% occur once, and the top ten carry 9.5% to 10%.

This receptor was identified in a woman in her 30s with Graves' ophthalmopathy. Sequencing was carried out using blood. The rearrangement links TRBV2 to TRBJ1-6; 8 bases are a match to TRBD1. The CDR3 reads CASRQGGPRYNSPLHF. The CDR3, as DNA: TGTGCCAGCAGACAGGGGGGGCCCCGCTATAATTCACCCCTCCACTTT.